This T cell receptor beta chain appears in the sequencing data of a study of long-term antiretroviral therapy in people with HIV. Overall study findings and caveats: Clonal expansions arising prior to ART prevailed in the repertoire at every time point. Against controls, HIV repertoires showed narrower ranges of CDR3 length. Viral resistance, ART adherence and therapy changes all lacked available data.

Points on this clone: Its antigen is unknown.

Survey level was the resolution at which the v3.0 immunoSEQ assay ran. Per sample, sequencing targeted roughly 40,000-50,000 T-cell genomes. Sequencing used immunoSEQ multiplex PCR; TCRdb keeps in-frame clones, though not all of them. Of 15,000 or so clones listed, about 89% are singletons. This material consisted of unsorted PBMCs, taken 0.6 years after starting antiretroviral therapy. This sequence originates from a woman in her thirties or forties with HIV.

CDR3 residues: CASSLSRGYSMNTEAFF. CDR3 in DNA: TGTGCCAGCAGTTTAAGCAGGGGGTATTCTATGAACACTGAAGCTTTCTTT. The chain is built from TRBV27 and TRBJ1-1; the match to TRBD1 covers 7 bases. CDR1 MNHEY and CDR2 SMNVEV come from the germline V gene (reference sequence). Germline trimming cut 2 bases from V and 0 bases from J; bases unmatched to any gene: 9. The length of the CDR3 is 17 residues.